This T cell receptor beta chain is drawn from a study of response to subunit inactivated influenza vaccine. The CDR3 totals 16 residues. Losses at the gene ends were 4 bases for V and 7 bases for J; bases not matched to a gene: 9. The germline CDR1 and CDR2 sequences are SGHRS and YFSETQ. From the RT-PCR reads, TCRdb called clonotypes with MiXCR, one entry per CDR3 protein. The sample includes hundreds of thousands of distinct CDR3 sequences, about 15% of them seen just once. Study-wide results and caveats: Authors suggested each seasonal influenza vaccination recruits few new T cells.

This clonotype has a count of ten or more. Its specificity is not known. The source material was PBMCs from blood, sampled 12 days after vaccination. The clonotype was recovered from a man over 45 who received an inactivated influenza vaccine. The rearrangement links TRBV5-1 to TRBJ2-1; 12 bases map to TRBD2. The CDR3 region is CASSALTSGSGNEQFF. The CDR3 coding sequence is TGCGCCAGCAGCGCCCTGACTAGCGGGAGTGGAAATGAGCAGTTCTTC.